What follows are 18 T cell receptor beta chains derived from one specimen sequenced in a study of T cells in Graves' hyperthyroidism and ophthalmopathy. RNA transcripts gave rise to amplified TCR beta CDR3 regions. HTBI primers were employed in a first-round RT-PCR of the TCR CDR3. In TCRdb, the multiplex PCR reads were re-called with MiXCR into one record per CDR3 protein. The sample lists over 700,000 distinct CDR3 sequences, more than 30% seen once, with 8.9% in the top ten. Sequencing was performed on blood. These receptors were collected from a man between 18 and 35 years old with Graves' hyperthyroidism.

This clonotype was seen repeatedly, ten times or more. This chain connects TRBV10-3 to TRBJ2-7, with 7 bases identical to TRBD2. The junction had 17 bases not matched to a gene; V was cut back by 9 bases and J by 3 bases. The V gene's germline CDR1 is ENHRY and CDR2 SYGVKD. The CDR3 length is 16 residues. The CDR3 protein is CAISSGRDPRIYEQYF. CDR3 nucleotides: TGTGCCATTAGTTCAGGGAGGGATCCCAGGATCTACGAGCAGTACTTC.

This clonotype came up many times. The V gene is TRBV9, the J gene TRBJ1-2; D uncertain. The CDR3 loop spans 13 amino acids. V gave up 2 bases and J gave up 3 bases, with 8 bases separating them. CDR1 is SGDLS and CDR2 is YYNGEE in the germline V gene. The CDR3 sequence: CASSVDADYGYTF. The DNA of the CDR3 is TGTGCCAGCAGCGTGGACGCTGACTATGGCTACACCTTC.

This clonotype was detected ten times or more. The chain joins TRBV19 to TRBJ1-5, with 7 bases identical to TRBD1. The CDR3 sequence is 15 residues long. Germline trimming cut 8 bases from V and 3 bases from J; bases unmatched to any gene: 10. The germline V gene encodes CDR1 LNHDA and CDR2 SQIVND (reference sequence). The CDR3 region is CASCPDRAHNQPQHF. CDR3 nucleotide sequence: TGTGCCAGTTGTCCCGACAGGGCCCACAATCAGCCCCAGCATTTT. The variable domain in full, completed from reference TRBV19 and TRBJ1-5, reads DGGITQSPKYLFRKEGQNVTLSCEQNLNHDAMYWYRQDPGQGLRLIYYSQIVNDFQKGDIAEGYSVSREKKESFPLTVTSAQKNPTAFYLCASCPDRAHNQPQHFGDGTRLSIL.

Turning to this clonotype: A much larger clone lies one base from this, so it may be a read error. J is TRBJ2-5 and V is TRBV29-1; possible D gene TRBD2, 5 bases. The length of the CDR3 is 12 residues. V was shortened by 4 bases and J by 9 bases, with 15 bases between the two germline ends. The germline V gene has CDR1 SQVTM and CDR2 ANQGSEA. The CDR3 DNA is TGCAGCGTTGCGGACGATGAGGAGGCCCAGTACTTC. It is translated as CSVADDEEAQYF.

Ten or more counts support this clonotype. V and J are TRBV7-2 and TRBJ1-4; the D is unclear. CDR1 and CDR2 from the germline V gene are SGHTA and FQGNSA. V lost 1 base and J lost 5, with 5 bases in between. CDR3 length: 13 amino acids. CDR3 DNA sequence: TGTGCCAGCAGCTTAGGCCCGAATGAAAAACTGTTTTTT. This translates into CASSLGPNEKLFF.

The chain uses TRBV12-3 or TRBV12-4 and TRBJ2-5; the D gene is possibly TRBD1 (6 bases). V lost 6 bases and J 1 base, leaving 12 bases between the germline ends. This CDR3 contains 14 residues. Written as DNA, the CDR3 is TGTGCCAGCAGGTCGGACAGCGTCCAAGAGACCCAGTACTTC. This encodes CASRSDSVQETQYF.

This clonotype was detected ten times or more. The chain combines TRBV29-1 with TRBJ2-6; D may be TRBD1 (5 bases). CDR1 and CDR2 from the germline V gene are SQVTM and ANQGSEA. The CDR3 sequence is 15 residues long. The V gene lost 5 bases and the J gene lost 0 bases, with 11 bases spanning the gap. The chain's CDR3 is CSVRTPASGANVLTF. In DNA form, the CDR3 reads TGCAGCGTTAGGACACCGGCCTCTGGGGCCAACGTCCTGACTTTC. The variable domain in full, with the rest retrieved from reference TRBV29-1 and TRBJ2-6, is SAVISQKPSRDICQRGTSLTIQCQVDSQVTMMFWYRQQPGQSLTLIATANQGSEATYESGFVIDKFPISRPNLTFSTLTVSNMSPEDSSIYLCSVRTPASGANVLTFGAGSRLTVL.

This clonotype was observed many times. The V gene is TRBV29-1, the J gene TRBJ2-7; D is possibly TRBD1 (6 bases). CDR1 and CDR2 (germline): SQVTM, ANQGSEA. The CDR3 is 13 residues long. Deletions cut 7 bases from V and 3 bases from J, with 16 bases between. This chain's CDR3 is CSALTGPLYEQYF. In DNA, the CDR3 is TGCAGCGCCCTGACAGGCCCTCTCTACGAGCAGTACTTC.

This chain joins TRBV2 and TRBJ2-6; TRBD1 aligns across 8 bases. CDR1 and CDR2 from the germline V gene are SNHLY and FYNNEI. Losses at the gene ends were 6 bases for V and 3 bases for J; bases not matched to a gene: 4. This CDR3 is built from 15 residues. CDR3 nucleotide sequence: TGTGCCAGCAGCCAGGGGGCGCGTGGGGCCAACGTCCTGACTTTC. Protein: CASSQGARGANVLTF.

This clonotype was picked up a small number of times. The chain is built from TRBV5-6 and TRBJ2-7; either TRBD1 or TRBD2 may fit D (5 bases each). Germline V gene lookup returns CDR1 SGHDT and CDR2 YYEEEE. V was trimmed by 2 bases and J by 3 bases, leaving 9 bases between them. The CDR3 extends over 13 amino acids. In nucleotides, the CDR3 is TGTGCCAGCAGCTTTGGGGACCACTACGAGCAGTACTTC. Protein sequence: CASSFGDHYEQYF. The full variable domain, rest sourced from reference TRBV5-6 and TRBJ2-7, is DAGVTQSPTHLIKTRGQQVTLRCSPKSGHDTVSWYQQALGQGPQFIFQYYEEEERQRGNFPDRFSGHQFPNYSSELNVNALLLGDSALYLCASSFGDHYEQYFGPGTRLTVT.

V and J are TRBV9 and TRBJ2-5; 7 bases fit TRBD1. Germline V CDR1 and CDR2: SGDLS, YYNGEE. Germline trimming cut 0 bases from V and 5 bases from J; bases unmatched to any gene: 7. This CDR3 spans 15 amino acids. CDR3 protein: CASSVEGTVPETQYF. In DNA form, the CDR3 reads TGTGCCAGCAGCGTAGAGGGGACAGTTCCGGAGACCCAGTACTTC.

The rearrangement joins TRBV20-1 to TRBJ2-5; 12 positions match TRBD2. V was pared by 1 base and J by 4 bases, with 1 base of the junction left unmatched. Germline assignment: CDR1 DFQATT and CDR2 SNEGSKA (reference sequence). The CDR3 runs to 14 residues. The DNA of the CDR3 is TGCAGTGCTAGAGGGACTAGCGGGGCAGAGACCCAGTACTTC. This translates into CSARGTSGAETQYF.

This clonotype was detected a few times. The CDR3: CASSPEGTFEKLFF. For the CDR3, the DNA is TGCGCCAGCAGCCCCGAGGGAACTTTTGAAAAACTGTTTTTT. The V call is TRBV4-1, the J call TRBJ1-4, with no clear D. Trimming stripped 4 bases from V and 7 bases from J, with 13 bases between. The CDR3 extends over 14 amino acids. In germline, CDR1 is MGHRA, CDR2 YSYEKL.

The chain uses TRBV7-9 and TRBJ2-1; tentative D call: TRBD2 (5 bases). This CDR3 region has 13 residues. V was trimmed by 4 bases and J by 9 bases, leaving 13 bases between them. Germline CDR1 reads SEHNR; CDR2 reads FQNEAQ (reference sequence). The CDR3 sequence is CASSYLREGEQFF. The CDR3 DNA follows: TGTGCCAGCAGCTACCTCCGAGAGGGTGAGCAGTTCTTC.

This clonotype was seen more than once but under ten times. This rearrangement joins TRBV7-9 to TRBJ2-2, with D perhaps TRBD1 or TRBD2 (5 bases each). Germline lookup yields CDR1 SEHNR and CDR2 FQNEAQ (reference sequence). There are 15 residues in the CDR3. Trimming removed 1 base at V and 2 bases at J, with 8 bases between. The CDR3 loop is CASSLGDGNTGELFF. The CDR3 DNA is TGTGCCAGCAGCTTAGGGGACGGTAACACCGGGGAGCTGTTTTTT.

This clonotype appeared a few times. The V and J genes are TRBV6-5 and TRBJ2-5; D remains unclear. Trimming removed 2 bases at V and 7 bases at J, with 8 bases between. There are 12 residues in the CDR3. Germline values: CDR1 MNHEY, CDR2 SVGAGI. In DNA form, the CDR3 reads TGTGCCAGCAGTTACGTAACCGGGACCCAGTACTTC. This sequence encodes CASSYVTGTQYF.

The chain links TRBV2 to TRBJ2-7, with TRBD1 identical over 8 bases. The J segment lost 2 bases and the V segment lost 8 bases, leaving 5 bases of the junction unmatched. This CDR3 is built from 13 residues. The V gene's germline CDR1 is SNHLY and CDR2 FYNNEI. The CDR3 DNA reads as TGTGCCAGCGGTGGACAGGGAGCCTACGAGCAGTACTTC. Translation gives CASGGQGAYEQYF.

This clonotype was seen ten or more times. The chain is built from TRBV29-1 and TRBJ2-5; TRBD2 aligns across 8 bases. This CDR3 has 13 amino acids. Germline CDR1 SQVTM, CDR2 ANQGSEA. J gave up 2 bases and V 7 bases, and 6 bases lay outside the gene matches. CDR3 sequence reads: CSAQGTSQETQYF. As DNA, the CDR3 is TGCAGCGCCCAAGGGACTAGTCAAGAGACCCAGTACTTC.